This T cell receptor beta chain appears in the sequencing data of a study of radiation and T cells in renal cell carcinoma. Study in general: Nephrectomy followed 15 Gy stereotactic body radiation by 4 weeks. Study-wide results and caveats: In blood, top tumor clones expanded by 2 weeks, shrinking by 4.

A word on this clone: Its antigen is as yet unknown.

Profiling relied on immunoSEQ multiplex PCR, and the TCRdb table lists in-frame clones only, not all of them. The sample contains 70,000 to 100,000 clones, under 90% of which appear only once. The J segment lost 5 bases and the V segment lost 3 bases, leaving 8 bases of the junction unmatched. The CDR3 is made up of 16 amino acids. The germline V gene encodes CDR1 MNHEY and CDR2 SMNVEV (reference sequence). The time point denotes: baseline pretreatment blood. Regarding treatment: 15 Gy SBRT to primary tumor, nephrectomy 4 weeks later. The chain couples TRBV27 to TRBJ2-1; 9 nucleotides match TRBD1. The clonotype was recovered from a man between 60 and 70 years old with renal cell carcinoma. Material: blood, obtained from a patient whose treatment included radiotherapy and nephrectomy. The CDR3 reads CASSLGDRERDNEQFF. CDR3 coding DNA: TGTGCCAGCAGTTTGGGGGACAGGGAACGGGACAATGAGCAGTTCTTC.